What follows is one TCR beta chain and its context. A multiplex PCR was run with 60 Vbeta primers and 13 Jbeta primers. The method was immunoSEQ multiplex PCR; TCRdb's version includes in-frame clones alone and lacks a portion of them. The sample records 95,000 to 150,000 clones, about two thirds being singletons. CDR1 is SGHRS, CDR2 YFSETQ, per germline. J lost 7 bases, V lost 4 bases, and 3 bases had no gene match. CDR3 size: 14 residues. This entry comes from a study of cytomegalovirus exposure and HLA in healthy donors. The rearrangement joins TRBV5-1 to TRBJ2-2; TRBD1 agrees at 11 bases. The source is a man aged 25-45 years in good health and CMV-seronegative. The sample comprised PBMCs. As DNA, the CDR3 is TGCGCCAGCAGCCCGGGACAGGGGGACGGGGAGCTGTTTTTT. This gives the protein CASSPGQGDGELFF. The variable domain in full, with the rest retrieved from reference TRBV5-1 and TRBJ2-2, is KAGVTQTPRYLIKTRGQQVTLSCSPISGHRSVSWYQQTPGQGLQFLFEYFSETQRNKGNFPGRFSGRQFSNSRSEMNVSTLELGDSALYLCASSPGQGDGELFFGEGSRLTVL.